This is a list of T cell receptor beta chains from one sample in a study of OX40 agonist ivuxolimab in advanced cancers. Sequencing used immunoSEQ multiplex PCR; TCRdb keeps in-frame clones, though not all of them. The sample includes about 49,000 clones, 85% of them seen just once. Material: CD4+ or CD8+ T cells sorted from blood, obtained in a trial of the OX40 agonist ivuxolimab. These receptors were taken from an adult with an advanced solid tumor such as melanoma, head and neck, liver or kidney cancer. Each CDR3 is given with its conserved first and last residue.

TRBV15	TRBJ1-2	CATSREGQGAGYTF
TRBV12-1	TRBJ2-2	CASSTLWWKGRLELFF
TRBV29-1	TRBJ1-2	CSVGEGGTYPNYGYTF
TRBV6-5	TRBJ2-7	CASSRTRSYSYEQYF
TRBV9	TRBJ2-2	CASSVNTGELFF
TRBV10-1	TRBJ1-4	CASRPHDTSTNEKLFF
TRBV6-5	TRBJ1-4	CASSYSTAYNEKLFF
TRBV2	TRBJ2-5	CASTLSGQETQYF
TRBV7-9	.	CASSPGLAGASYEQYF
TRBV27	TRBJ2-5	CASSLDPRGETQYF
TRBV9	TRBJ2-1	CASSVVLGDEQFF
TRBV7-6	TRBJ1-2	CASSPTQGVPSSDGYTF
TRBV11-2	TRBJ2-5	CASSRASGYNQGETQYF
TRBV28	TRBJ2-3	CASRRPGGITDTQYF